The next 17 T cell receptor beta chains were all read from a single sample in a study of glioma-infiltrating T cells after dendritic cell vaccination. The protocol was immunoSEQ multiplex PCR, while the TCRdb copy is restricted to in-frame clones and leaves out a portion. Of approximately 36,000 clones detected, around 80% appear once; the ten largest clones hold 7.8%. Here the sequenced sample was blood, taken before dendritic cell vaccination. The receptors come from a human donor with glioblastoma.

This chain joins TRBV6-5 and TRBJ2-3; TRBD1 is a possible D gene (6 bases). V lost 7 bases to trimming and J lost 5 bases, with 13 bases between them. This CDR3 contains 13 residues. Germline CDR1 is MNHEY and CDR2 is SVGAGI. The CDR3 here is CASTTGPGDTQYF. The CDR3 nucleotides read TGTGCCAGCACGACAGGCCCGGGAGATACGCAGTATTTT.

The chain has TRBV5-4 and TRBJ1-1, with 7 bases matching TRBD1. The ends lost 5 bases at V and 0 bases at J; junction bases unmatched: 7. This CDR3 is 15 amino acids long. Germline values: CDR1 SGHNT, CDR2 YYREEE (reference sequence). CDR3 coding DNA: TGTGCCAGCAGACAGGGACAGCGGATGAACACTGAAGCTTTCTTT. Its protein is CASRQGQRMNTEAFF.

The count of this clone is one. CDR3 nucleotides: TGTGCTAGTGGTTTTTCCCCGACTCGTAATGAGCAGTTCTTC. It yields the protein CASGFSPTRNEQFF. The genes are TRBV12-5 and TRBJ2-1; no clear D. V lost 3 bases, J lost 7 bases, and 13 bases lay in between. CDR1 and CDR2 (germline): LGHNT, FRNRAP. The CDR3 loop spans 14 amino acids.

V gene TRBV5-1 combines with J gene TRBJ2-3; D not certain. V gave up 0 bases and J gave up 3 bases, with 2 bases separating them. The CDR3 has 12 residues. In germline, CDR1 is SGHRS, CDR2 YFSETQ. The DNA of the CDR3 is TGCGCCAGCAGCTTGGCGACAGATACGCAGTATTTT. This sequence encodes CASSLATDTQYF.

This chain connects TRBV28 to TRBJ1-3, with 7 bases identical to TRBD1. The CDR3 length is 17 residues. The germline CDR1 and CDR2 sequences are MDHEN and SYDVKM. V was pared by 4 bases and J by 0 bases, with 9 bases of the junction left unmatched. The CDR3 nucleotides read TGTGCCAGCAGTTCGGGACAGCGGCGCCTCTCTGGAAACACCATATATTTT. Its translation is CASSSGQRRLSGNTIYF.

The CDR3 is CAWSVRLDSYNQPQHF. In DNA, the CDR3 is TGTGCCTGGAGTGTACGACTTGACAGTTACAATCAGCCCCAGCATTTT. The chain recombines TRBV30 with TRBJ1-5; a weak D match, TRBD1 (5 bases). V gave up 0 bases and J gave up 3 bases, with 15 bases separating them. CDR3 length: 16 amino acids. Germline lookup yields CDR1 GTSNPN and CDR2 SVGIG (reference sequence).

This sequence joins TRBV4-1 and TRBJ1-1; possibly TRBD1 for D (6 bases). From germline, CDR1 is MGHRA and CDR2 YSYEKL. V shed 0 bases and J shed 0 bases, with 17 bases lying between them. The CDR3 consists of 18 residues. CDR3 sequence (DNA): TGCGCCAGCAGCCAAGAAAGGGATAGGACAGCGATGAACACTGAAGCTTTCTTT. This encodes CASSQERDRTAMNTEAFF.

This clone has only a few counts. This sequence joins TRBV4-3 and TRBJ1-1; TRBD1 is a possible D gene (6 bases). The CDR3 runs to 19 residues. V was trimmed by 3 bases and J by 1 base, leaving 24 bases between them. CDR1 and CDR2 from the germline V gene are LGHNA and YSLEER. The CDR3 spells CASSQEPAGGWLRNTEAFF. Written as DNA, the CDR3 is TGCGCCAGCAGCCAGGAACCAGCGGGGGGCTGGCTGAGGAACACTGAAGCTTTCTTT.

The chain employs TRBV27 and TRBJ2-7; 11 positions agree with TRBD1. This CDR3 spans 17 amino acids. Germline V gives CDR1 MNHEY, CDR2 SMNVEV (reference sequence). V shed 1 base, J shed 4 bases, and the junction held 9 bases outside the gene matches. The CDR3 is CASSLLYPGQGGYEQYF. In DNA, the CDR3 is TGTGCCAGCAGTTTATTGTACCCGGGACAGGGGGGGTACGAGCAGTACTTC.

This clone was counted a single time. As DNA, the CDR3 is TGCAGCGTTGAAAGGGCAGGGCGCGCTTTCTTT. Amino acids: CSVERAGRAFF. The rearrangement links TRBV29-1 to TRBJ1-1, with D maybe TRBD1 (5 bases). Trimming pared 2 bases from V and 11 bases from J, leaving 12 bases between. The germline V gene has CDR1 SQVTM and CDR2 ANQGSEA. The CDR3 spans 11 residues.

This chain connects TRBV13 to TRBJ1-5; 7 bases line up with TRBD1. The CDR3 runs to 16 residues. Trimming removed 5 bases from V and 6 bases from J; junction bases left unmatched: 13. Per germline, CDR1 PRHDT and CDR2 FYEKMQ (reference sequence). CDR3: CASSGTASTGFQPQHF. The DNA for the CDR3 is TGTGCCAGCAGCGGGACAGCTAGTACGGGCTTTCAGCCCCAGCATTTT.

The chain employs TRBV6-6 and TRBJ2-7; 11 nucleotides agree with TRBD2. The V gene end was trimmed by 5 bases and the J gene end by 0 bases; junction bases not matched to a gene: 3. Germline V gives CDR1 MNHNY, CDR2 SVGAGI (reference sequence). The CDR3 consists of 15 residues. CDR3: CASSTTSGASYEQYF. The CDR3 region has the DNA TGTGCCAGCAGTACGACTAGCGGGGCCTCCTACGAGCAGTACTTC.

The chain combines TRBV27 with TRBJ1-6, with TRBD1 as a possible D gene (5 bases). The CDR3 is 15 amino acids. Trimming took 5 bases from V and 4 from J, leaving 12 bases between them. Germline CDR1 MNHEY, CDR2 SMNVEV (reference sequence). The CDR3 is CASSDWGGYNSPLHF. The CDR3 DNA sequence: TGTGCCAGCAGTGACTGGGGGGGATATAATTCACCCCTCCACTTT.

This chain's CDR3 is CASKGDRNTGELFF. The CDR3 region has the DNA TGTGCCAGTAAAGGAGACAGGAACACCGGGGAGCTGTTTTTT. The chain employs TRBV19 and TRBJ2-2, with D possibly matching TRBD1 (5 bases). The CDR3 totals 14 residues. Between the trimmed V and J ends, which lost 7 bases and 1 base, there was a span of 10 bases. Looked up from germline, CDR1 is LNHDA and CDR2 is SQIVND (reference sequence).

This clone was seen a few times. CDR3 protein: CASSGSGPEAFF. As DNA, the CDR3 is TGTGCCAGCAGTGGCAGTGGTCCTGAAGCTTTCTTT. This chain connects TRBV27 to TRBJ1-1; D not certain. Germline V gene data show CDR1 as MNHEY and CDR2 as SMNVEV (reference sequence). V lost 5 bases and J lost 6, with 10 bases in between. This CDR3 has 12 residues.

The V gene is TRBV5-1, the J gene TRBJ2-7; TRBD2 might be the D (7 bases). Trimming shortened V by 4 bases and J by 4 bases, and 18 bases separated the two germline ends. The CDR3 is 15 residues long. Germline V lookup: CDR1 SGHRS, CDR2 YFSETQ. CDR3 protein: CASSPRGQRGYEQYF. In nucleotides, the CDR3 is TGCGCCAGCAGCCCGCGGGGGCAGCGTGGGTACGAGCAGTACTTC. The whole variable domain, remainder taken from reference TRBV5-1 and TRBJ2-7, is KAGVTQTPRYLIKTRGQQVTLSCSPISGHRSVSWYQQTPGQGLQFLFEYFSETQRNKGNFPGRFSGRQFSNSRSEMNVSTLELGDSALYLCASSPRGQRGYEQYFGPGTRLTVT.

This clone was observed a handful of times. This rearrangement joins TRBV6-5 to TRBJ1-1; D not certain. V was clipped by 0 bases and J by 3 bases, with 8 bases between them. Germline-derived CDR1 and CDR2 are MNHEY and SVGAGI. This CDR3 has 14 residues. CDR3 in DNA: TGTGCCAGCAGTTACTCTCGGCGGGACACTGAAGCTTTCTTT. Translation gives CASSYSRRDTEAFF.